The 17 T cell receptor beta chains presented below share a single source sample, sequenced in a study of CD8+ T cells in alopecia areata. Extracted from the samples, RNA was reverse transcribed into cDNA to serve as the sequencing template. Using immunoSEQ multiplex PCR, the repertoire was profiled, and TCRdb retains in-frame clones only, with some absent. The sample lists more than 95,000 clones, roughly 68% occurring once. Sequenced input: CD4+ T cells sorted from blood. These receptor sequences come from a human donor in good health.

The chain links TRBV7-3 to TRBJ2-5; no definite D call. The CDR3 is made up of 13 amino acids. Looked up from germline, CDR1 is SGHTA and CDR2 is FQGTGA. The germline V and J ends were trimmed by 5 bases and 9 bases, with 16 bases remaining between them. The CDR3 sequence: CASSPDPLSAQYF. CDR3 DNA: TGTGCCAGCAGCCCGGACCCTCTGAGTGCCCAGTACTTC.

The chain employs TRBV7-9 and TRBJ1-1; TRBD1 aligns across 8 bases. In germline, CDR1 is SEHNR, CDR2 FQNEAQ (reference sequence). J lost 1 base, V lost 5 bases, and 3 bases had no gene match. The CDR3 sequence is 14 residues long. CDR3: CASSRTGKNTEAFF. The CDR3 DNA follows: TGTGCCAGCAGCCGGACAGGGAAGAACACTGAAGCTTTCTTT.

V gene TRBV15 combines with J gene TRBJ1-1; 12 nucleotides line up with TRBD1. This CDR3 has 17 amino acids. Germline-derived CDR1 and CDR2 are LNHNV and YYDKDF (reference sequence). Trimming at V came to 0 bases and at J to 6 bases, leaving 8 bases not matched to a gene. This CDR3 reads CATSRDMRGQGAAEAFF. The CDR3 DNA follows: TGTGCCACCAGCAGAGATATGCGGGGACAGGGGGCGGCTGAAGCTTTCTTT.

The chain couples TRBV2 to TRBJ2-7, with 8 bases identical to TRBD1. Germline CDR1 is SNHLY and CDR2 is FYNNEI. This CDR3 comprises 13 residues. Trimming at V came to 4 bases and at J to 5 bases, leaving 4 bases not matched to a gene. The CDR3 nucleotides are TGTGCCAGCAGTGGGACAGGGCTCGACGAGCAGTACTTC. Protein: CASSGTGLDEQYF.

This clone was counted between two and nine times. The chain uses TRBV19 and TRBJ2-1, with unresolved D. The CDR3 is 11 residues long. CDR1 is LNHDA and CDR2 is SQIVND in the germline V gene (reference sequence). The germline V and J ends were trimmed by 4 bases and 8 bases, with 6 bases remaining between them. The CDR3 protein is CASSTIHEQFF. In nucleotides, the CDR3 is TGTGCCAGTAGTACGATCCATGAGCAGTTCTTC.

The V gene is TRBV5-4, the J gene TRBJ2-3, with TRBD2 matching 11 bases. Germline V gene lookup returns CDR1 SGHNT and CDR2 YYREEE (reference sequence). This CDR3 spans 16 amino acids. Trimming took 1 base from V and 4 from J; bases not matched to a gene: 5. CDR3 in amino acids: CASSLIAGGPADTQYF. CDR3 nucleotides: TGTGCCAGCAGCTTGATAGCGGGGGGGCCGGCAGATACGCAGTATTTT.

The rearrangement uses TRBV11-2 and TRBJ2-1; no firm D call. Trimming took off 3 bases at V and 5 bases at J, with 5 bases between the two ends. This CDR3 is built from 12 residues. Germline CDR1 is SGHAT and CDR2 is FQNNGV. CDR3 sequence reads: CASSFLDNEQFF. CDR3 bases: TGTGCCAGCAGCTTCCTCGACAATGAGCAGTTCTTC. Looking up the rest from reference TRBV11-2 and TRBJ2-1 gives the full variable domain: EAGVAQSPRYKIIEKRQSVAFWCNPISGHATLYWYQQILGQGPKLLIQFQNNGVVDDSQLPKDRFSAERLKGVDSTLKIQPAKLEDSAVYLCASSFLDNEQFFGPGTRLTVL.

The rearrangement links TRBV10-1 to TRBJ1-6; TRBD1 agrees at 7 bases. Germline V CDR1 and CDR2: WNHNN, SYGVQD (reference sequence). V shed 5 bases and J 0 bases; nucleotides not matched to a gene: 13. This CDR3 has 19 residues. CDR3 amino acids: CASSPGTANLSSYNSPLHF. The DNA of the CDR3 is TGCGCCAGCAGTCCCGGGACAGCAAACCTTAGCTCCTATAATTCACCCCTCCACTTT.

This clone has more than one count but fewer than ten. The chain links TRBV4-1 to TRBJ2-7; no clear D gene. Germline V gives CDR1 MGHRA, CDR2 YSYEKL. This CDR3 contains 15 residues. Deletions cut 2 bases from V and 2 bases from J, with 13 bases between. CDR3 protein: CASSQNGHDTYEQYF. Here the CDR3 DNA reads TGCGCCAGCAGCCAAAACGGGCACGATACCTACGAGCAGTACTTC.

This sequence joins TRBV18 and TRBJ2-1; TRBD2 is a possible D gene (6 bases). With 8 bases removed from V and 6 bases from J, the gap between germline ends came to 11 bases. This CDR3 has 12 amino acids. Germline CDR1 KGHSH, CDR2 LQKENI. The CDR3 region is CASGVRGNEQFF. CDR3 nucleotide sequence: TGTGCCAGCGGAGTGCGGGGCAATGAGCAGTTCTTC. Variable domain in full (rest from reference TRBV18 and TRBJ2-1): NAGVMQNPRHLVRRRGQEARLRCSPMKGHSHVYWYRQLPEEGLKFMVYLQKENIIDESGMPKERFSAEFPKEGPSILRIQQVVRGDSAAYFCASGVRGNEQFFGPGTRLTVL.

The genes are TRBV30 and TRBJ2-1; 11 nucleotides match TRBD1. Germline V gene lookup returns CDR1 GTSNPN and CDR2 SVGIG (reference sequence). The CDR3 consists of 15 residues. J was trimmed by 6 bases and V by 0 bases; bases with no gene match: 4. CDR3 sequence: CAWSVVGTGGNEQFF. Written as DNA, the CDR3 is TGTGCCTGGAGTGTAGTAGGGACAGGGGGCAATGAGCAGTTCTTC.

The rearrangement uses TRBV30 and TRBJ2-4; D gene unclear. The V and J ends lost 0 bases and 7 bases respectively, with 7 bases between them. The CDR3 runs 12 residues. Germline V lookup: CDR1 GTSNPN, CDR2 SVGIG (reference sequence). The CDR3 sequence: CAWSVQVNIQYF. Here the CDR3 DNA reads TGTGCCTGGAGTGTACAAGTGAACATTCAGTACTTC.

The chain links TRBV20-1 to TRBJ2-1; D is undetermined. The V end lost 6 bases, the J end lost 4 bases, and 4 bases lay between the germline ends. This CDR3 has 10 residues. Germline-derived CDR1 and CDR2 are DFQATT and SNEGSKA (reference sequence). The CDR3 DNA reads TGCAGTGCCAGTTACAATGAGCAGTTCTTC. This codes for CSASYNEQFF.

In its sample, this clone was seen a few times. For the CDR3, the DNA is TGTGCCAGTACCCCCTTGCGGGGGGGCGGGAATGAGCAGTTCTTC. It specifies CASTPLRGGGNEQFF. V usage is TRBV2 and J usage is TRBJ2-1; 9 nucleotides match TRBD2. The CDR3 loop spans 15 amino acids. V trimming: 9 bases; J trimming: 7 bases; junction bases outside the gene matches: 13. The germline V gene encodes CDR1 SNHLY and CDR2 FYNNEI. The whole variable domain, filled in from reference TRBV2 and TRBJ2-1, reads EPEVTQTPSHQVTQMGQEVILRCVPISNHLYFYWYRQILGQKVEFLVSFYNNEISEKSEIFDDQFSVERPDGSNFTLKIRSTKLEDSAMYFCASTPLRGGGNEQFFGPGTRLTVL.

This chain connects TRBV30 to TRBJ2-5; TRBD1 might be the D (5 bases). Germline assignment: CDR1 GTSNPN and CDR2 SVGIG (reference sequence). This CDR3 is built from 14 residues. With 2 bases removed from V and 2 bases from J, the gap between germline ends came to 12 bases. The CDR3, as DNA: TGTGCCTGGAGTCGCGGACATCTTCAAGAGACCCAGTACTTC. As protein: CAWSRGHLQETQYF.

In this sample, this clone turned up once. J is TRBJ1-4 and V is TRBV5-1; 7 positions agree with TRBD1. V shed 0 bases and J 10 bases; nucleotides not matched to a gene: 12. This CDR3 has 16 amino acids. Germline V gene lookup returns CDR1 SGHRS and CDR2 YFSETQ. The CDR3 DNA is TGCGCCAGCAGCTTGGTAGGGACAGCACATGGAGCAAAACTGTTTTTT. It translates to CASSLVGTAHGAKLFF.

The table lists this clone with a few counts. The chain links TRBV5-6 to TRBJ2-3; weak D call: TRBD1 (6 bases). V lost 2 bases to trimming and J lost 10 bases, with 8 bases between them. Germline V gene sequence: CDR1 SGHDT, CDR2 YYEEEE. The CDR3 contains 11 residues. The CDR3 sequence is CASSFRGAQYF. The DNA of the CDR3 is TGTGCCAGCAGCTTCAGGGGAGCGCAGTATTTT.